Following are 28 T cell receptor beta chains from one sample sequenced in a study of shared clonotypes between healthy human individuals. Using immunoSEQ multiplex PCR, the repertoire was profiled, and TCRdb retains in-frame clones only, with some absent. The data contain about 2.1 million clones, 80% to 95% of them singletons. Naive CD8 cells comprised CD45RO-negative, CCR7-positively selected cells, excluding terminally differentiated effector memory CD45RA+ cells. Sequencing used naive CD8+ T cells from PBMCs. These receptors all come from a man aged 18 to 35 in good health. Some clones in this sample may be carry-over from other donors' samples.

Note on this clone: The sample holds other DNA sequences that translate to the same CDR3. V usage is TRBV7-9 and J usage is TRBJ2-2, with D unclear. The CDR3 loop spans 13 amino acids. CDR1 is SEHNR, CDR2 FQNEAQ, per germline (reference sequence). The V end lost 0 bases, the J end lost 4 bases, and 3 bases lay between the germline ends. The CDR3 loop is CASSLASTGELFF. The DNA of the CDR3 is TGTGCCAGCAGCTTAGCGTCCACCGGGGAGCTGTTTTTT.

About this clone itself: This sample also contains other DNA sequences that code for the same CDR3. The chain couples TRBV28 to TRBJ1-1, with D maybe TRBD1 (5 bases). Per germline, CDR1 MDHEN and CDR2 SYDVKM. Trimming left V 7 bases short and J 5 bases short, with 8 bases between. The CDR3 runs to 11 residues. CDR3 amino acids: CASTRGTEAFF. CDR3 DNA: TGTGCCAGCACGAGGGGAACTGAAGCTTTCTTT.

The chain recombines TRBV6-5 with TRBJ1-1, with D tentatively TRBD1 (5 bases). The CDR3 extends over 15 amino acids. Between the trimmed V and J ends, which lost 11 bases and 3 bases, there was a span of 22 bases. Germline V gives CDR1 MNHEY, CDR2 SVGAGI. CDR3: CAASPTRGRDTEAFF. The CDR3, as DNA: TGTGCCGCCTCCCCGACCCGGGGCCGGGACACTGAAGCTTTCTTT.

This chain joins TRBV27 and TRBJ1-4; D may be TRBD1 (6 bases). Trimming left V 6 bases short and J 4 bases short, with 18 bases between. The CDR3 totals 16 residues. From germline, CDR1 is MNHEY and CDR2 SMNVEV (reference sequence). The CDR3 DNA reads TGTGCCAGCAGCCTCGACAGGAAAGATCTTAATGAAAAACTGTTTTTT. Its protein is CASSLDRKDLNEKLFF.

CDR3 amino acids: CASSPEAGMAYEQYF. Here the CDR3 DNA reads TGTGCCAGCTCCCCCGAGGCCGGAATGGCCTACGAGCAGTACTTC. The chain links TRBV18 to TRBJ2-7; no definite D call. Germline-derived CDR1 and CDR2 are KGHSH and LQKENI. The CDR3 contains 15 residues. V was shortened by 6 bases and J by 2 bases, with 17 bases between the two germline ends. The variable domain in full, completed from reference TRBV18 and TRBJ2-7, reads NAGVMQNPRHLVRRRGQEARLRCSPMKGHSHVYWYRQLPEEGLKFMVYLQKENIIDESGMPKERFSAEFPKEGPSILRIQQVVRGDSAAYFCASSPEAGMAYEQYFGPGTRLTVT.

The chain recombines TRBV19 with TRBJ1-1; 8 bases are shared with TRBD1. Unmatched junction bases numbered 7, after V lost 1 base and J lost 3 bases. Germline CDR1 reads LNHDA; CDR2 reads SQIVND (reference sequence). The length of the CDR3 is 16 residues. In nucleotides, the CDR3 is TGTGCCAGTAGTATAGCAGGGGGCTCGCTCTACACTGAAGCTTTCTTT. Amino acid sequence: CASSIAGGSLYTEAFF.

V gene TRBV5-4 combines with J gene TRBJ2-1, with TRBD2 as a possible D gene (8 bases). The germline V and J ends were trimmed by 5 bases and 8 bases, with 20 bases remaining between them. CDR1 SGHNT and CDR2 YYREEE come from the germline V gene (reference sequence). The CDR3 is 15 residues long. DNA for the CDR3: TGTGCCAGCAGAGATATAGCGGGACAGTGGGATGAGCAGTTCTTC. Its protein is CASRDIAGQWDEQFF.

The chain couples TRBV7-9 to TRBJ1-2; the D gene is possibly TRBD1 (5 bases). Per the germline V gene, CDR1 is SEHNR and CDR2 is FQNEAQ (reference sequence). This CDR3 has 18 amino acids. Trimming removed 4 bases from V and 3 bases from J, with 24 bases in between. The CDR3 DNA reads as TGTGCCAGCAGCTCCACTAAGAGAGAGGAGGGGCGAGACTATGGCTACACCTTC. Translating gives CASSSTKREEGRDYGYTF.

The V gene is TRBV27, the J gene TRBJ2-7; D ambiguous. Germline CDR1 is MNHEY and CDR2 is SMNVEV (reference sequence). CDR3 length: 13 amino acids. V gave up 6 bases and J gave up 0 bases, with 9 bases separating them. Written as DNA, the CDR3 is TGTGCCAGCAGGCCCATGGGCTCCTACGAGCAGTACTTC. Its translation is CASRPMGSYEQYF.

The CDR3 loop reads CASSIEVRNTEAFF. DNA of the CDR3: TGTGCCAGTAGTATAGAGGTCCGGAACACTGAAGCTTTCTTT. V gene TRBV19 combines with J gene TRBJ1-1; D is uncertain. Between the trimmed V and J ends, which lost 0 bases and 1 base, there was a span of 6 bases. From germline, CDR1 is LNHDA and CDR2 SQIVND (reference sequence). CDR3 size: 14 residues.

V and J are TRBV28 and TRBJ2-1, with 11 nucleotides matching TRBD2. The trim removed 3 bases at V and 5 bases at J, leaving 9 bases unmatched. Germline V gives CDR1 MDHEN, CDR2 SYDVKM. The CDR3 runs to 17 residues. The CDR3: CASSLDSGRDYDNEQFF. CDR3 in DNA: TGTGCCAGCAGTTTGGATAGCGGGAGGGACTATGACAATGAGCAGTTCTTC.

V and J are TRBV4-3 and TRBJ2-6; D not resolved. Germline V gene lookup returns CDR1 LGHNA and CDR2 YSLEER. The V end was cut by 0 bases, the J end by 3 bases, with 12 bases between. CDR3 size: 17 residues. The CDR3 sequence: CASSQDRVLGGANVLTF. The CDR3 nucleotides are TGCGCCAGCAGCCAAGATCGCGTCCTGGGTGGGGCCAACGTCCTGACTTTC.

The V and J genes are TRBV2 and TRBJ2-7; TRBD1 agrees at 7 bases. CDR1 SNHLY and CDR2 FYNNEI come from the germline V gene. Trimming took 6 bases from V and 3 from J; bases not matched to a gene: 11. The CDR3 runs 15 residues. The CDR3 nucleotides read TGTGCCAGCAGAGACCCCCGGGACAGCAACTACGAGCAGTACTTC. This encodes CASRDPRDSNYEQYF.

The chain has TRBV7-9 and TRBJ2-7; TRBD2 agrees at 9 bases. V gave up 0 bases and J gave up 2 bases; unmatched junction bases: 2. Germline V lookup: CDR1 SEHNR, CDR2 FQNEAQ (reference sequence). The CDR3 runs to 15 residues. CDR3 sequence: CASSLARGGTYEQYF. DNA for the CDR3: TGTGCCAGCAGCTTAGCGCGGGGGGGTACCTACGAGCAGTACTTC.

J is TRBJ2-1 and V is TRBV27, with 11 positions matching TRBD2. V lost 5 bases to trimming and J lost 7 bases; unmatched junction nucleotides: 7. The CDR3 is made up of 15 amino acids. Germline-derived CDR1 and CDR2 are MNHEY and SMNVEV (reference sequence). CDR3 loop: CASSTRTSGLNEQFF. The CDR3 DNA sequence: TGTGCCAGCAGTACGCGGACTAGCGGGCTGAATGAGCAGTTCTTC.

The chain carries TRBV18 and TRBJ2-3; D is ambiguous. V lost 6 bases and J lost 2, with 18 bases in between. The CDR3 extends over 16 amino acids. Germline CDR1 KGHSH, CDR2 LQKENI. CDR3 loop: CASSPRGRLYTDTQYF. DNA of the CDR3: TGTGCCAGCTCTCCAAGAGGTAGACTTTACACAGATACGCAGTATTTT.

The V and J genes are TRBV10-3 and TRBJ2-2; no clear D. The CDR3 runs 13 residues. Germline CDR1 ENHRY, CDR2 SYGVKD. The germline V and J ends were trimmed by 5 bases and 4 bases, with 8 bases remaining between them. In nucleotides, the CDR3 is TGTGCCATCAGTCAGGAGCCCACCGGGGAGCTGTTTTTT. Its translation: CAISQEPTGELFF.

This clone was observed a few times. The identical CDR3 is also encoded by other nucleotide sequences in the sample. The chain couples TRBV9 to TRBJ2-1; no reliable D call. This CDR3 region has 12 residues. Germline CDR1 SGDLS, CDR2 YYNGEE. Trimming took 4 bases from V and 5 from J, leaving 7 bases between them. The CDR3 loop reads CASSPPDNEQFF. CDR3 in DNA: TGTGCCAGCAGCCCACCCGACAATGAGCAGTTCTTC.

For this clone: Other DNA sequences in the same sample also yield this CDR3. The chain couples TRBV6-1 to TRBJ2-7; tentative D call: TRBD1 (6 bases). This CDR3 comprises 13 residues. V lost 4 bases, J lost 3 bases, and 10 bases lay in between. CDR1 and CDR2 from the germline V gene are MNHNS and SASEGT. In nucleotides, the CDR3 is TGTGCCAGCAGTGCCAGGGGTATCTACGAGCAGTACTTC. It is translated as CASSARGIYEQYF.

The chain joins TRBV6-1 to TRBJ1-1; no firm D call. Deletions cut 6 bases from V and 3 bases from J, with 14 bases between. The germline CDR1 and CDR2 sequences are MNHNS and SASEGT. There are 14 residues in the CDR3. As DNA, the CDR3 is TGTGCCAGCAGGTATCGTGGGCTGTACACTGAAGCTTTCTTT. This codes for CASRYRGLYTEAFF.

This clone was seen just once. The chain has TRBV29-1 and TRBJ1-4; D not certain. This CDR3 spans 13 amino acids. In germline, CDR1 is SQVTM, CDR2 ANQGSEA. Trimming stripped 4 bases from V and 6 bases from J, with 12 bases between. In DNA form, the CDR3 reads TGCAGCGTTGTCGGTCCTTTTGATGAAAAACTGTTTTTT. It encodes CSVVGPFDEKLFF. The complete variable domain, with remaining parts taken from reference TRBV29-1 and TRBJ1-4, reads SAVISQKPSRDICQRGTSLTIQCQVDSQVTMMFWYRQQPGQSLTLIATANQGSEATYESGFVIDKFPISRPNLTFSTLTVSNMSPEDSSIYLCSVVGPFDEKLFFGSGTQLSVL.

V and J are TRBV6-1 and TRBJ1-4; tentative D call: TRBD1 (5 bases). Germline assignment: CDR1 MNHNS and CDR2 SASEGT. V was shortened by 9 bases and J by 6 bases, with 14 bases between the two germline ends. The CDR3 runs to 13 residues. CDR3 in DNA: TGTGCCAGGGGGGGGAGGTTTCATGAAAAACTGTTTTTT. Translation: CARGGRFHEKLFF.

This clone has a single count. V is TRBV7-3 and J is TRBJ1-2; TRBD1 agrees at 9 bases. The CDR3 covers 19 residues. From germline, CDR1 is SGHTA and CDR2 FQGTGA. The J segment lost 6 bases and the V segment lost 1 base, leaving 18 bases of the junction unmatched. CDR3 bases: TGTGCCAGCAGCTTAAGGATTCGAGAACAGGGGGCGAAAAGGGATGGCTACACCTTC. This gives the protein CASSLRIREQGAKRDGYTF.

The chain has TRBV28 and TRBJ2-7; D gene ambiguous. CDR3 length: 12 residues. Germline assignment: CDR1 MDHEN and CDR2 SYDVKM. V dropped 8 bases and J dropped 5 bases, with 13 bases sitting between them. CDR3 residues: CASPAAAHEQYF. The CDR3 bases are TGTGCCAGCCCGGCCGCAGCCCACGAGCAGTACTTC. Drawing the rest from reference TRBV28 and TRBJ2-7, the complete variable domain is DVKVTQSSRYLVKRTGEKVFLECVQDMDHENMFWYRQDPGLGLRLIYFSYDVKMKEKGDIPEGYSVSREKKERFSLILESASTNQTSMYLCASPAAAHEQYFGPGTRLTVT.

This sequence joins TRBV5-1 and TRBJ2-5, with unresolved D. The length of the CDR3 is 12 residues. Germline-derived CDR1 and CDR2 are SGHRS and YFSETQ. V was pared by 6 bases and J by 5 bases, with 11 bases between. The CDR3: CASTSPVETQYF. The CDR3 nucleotides read TGCGCCAGCACTTCCCCTGTGGAGACCCAGTACTTC. The whole variable domain, filled in from reference TRBV5-1 and TRBJ2-5, reads KAGVTQTPRYLIKTRGQQVTLSCSPISGHRSVSWYQQTPGQGLQFLFEYFSETQRNKGNFPGRFSGRQFSNSRSEMNVSTLELGDSALYLCASTSPVETQYFGPGTRLLVL.

The chain carries TRBV28 and TRBJ2-5; D uncertain. Germline-derived CDR1 and CDR2 are MDHEN and SYDVKM. V gave up 6 bases and J gave up 3 bases, with 17 bases separating them. The CDR3 is made up of 15 amino acids. CDR3 nucleotides: TGTGCCAGCAGACGGCCCTACGAGAGAAAAGAGACCCAGTACTTC. Residues: CASRRPYERKETQYF.

The gene calls are TRBV30 and TRBJ2-1; 10 bases are a match to TRBD2. The trim removed 4 bases at V and 3 bases at J, leaving 3 bases unmatched. The CDR3 totals 14 residues. Germline values: CDR1 GTSNPN, CDR2 SVGIG (reference sequence). CDR3 in amino acids: CAWTTSGRYNEQFF. Written as DNA, the CDR3 is TGTGCCTGGACGACTAGCGGGCGCTACAATGAGCAGTTCTTC.

This clone was found once. V is TRBV27 and J is TRBJ2-2, with 9 positions matching TRBD2. Germline V gives CDR1 MNHEY, CDR2 SMNVEV (reference sequence). The CDR3 has 16 residues. The V and J ends lost 1 base and 5 bases, in that order; junction bases with no gene match: 5. CDR3 residues: CASSLWGLAGTGELFF. CDR3 DNA: TGTGCCAGCAGTTTATGGGGACTAGCAGGAACCGGGGAGCTGTTTTTT.